Listed here are 17 T cell receptor beta chains from one sample, sequenced in a study of cytomegalovirus exposure and HLA in healthy donors. The PCR was carried out with 60 Vbeta primers and 13 Jbeta primers. Assay: immunoSEQ multiplex PCR; the TCRdb copy retains only in-frame clones and omits some. Of about 180,000 clones in the sample, 84% were seen once. Material: PBMCs. These receptors all stem from a girl aged 2 to 9 in good health and CMV-seropositive.

The chain employs TRBV25-1 and TRBJ2-5; 8 bases are shared with TRBD1. V shed 3 bases, J shed 0 bases, and the junction held 6 bases outside the gene matches. CDR1 and CDR2 (germline): MGHDK, SYGVNS. The length of the CDR3 is 16 residues. The CDR3 DNA is TGTGCCAGCAGTGAGACAGGGGACCGTTACCAAGAGACCCAGTACTTC. This sequence encodes CASSETGDRYQETQYF.

CDR3 sequence reads: CASSKLAGEGADTQYF. The CDR3 nucleotides read TGTGCCAGCAGCAAACTAGCGGGAGAGGGGGCAGATACGCAGTATTTT. The V and J genes are TRBV7-9 and TRBJ2-3; 11 bases map to TRBD2. The germline V gene has CDR1 SEHNR and CDR2 FQNEAQ (reference sequence). The V gene end was trimmed by 5 bases and the J gene end by 4 bases; junction bases not matched to a gene: 8. The CDR3 extends over 16 amino acids.

The chain combines TRBV30 with TRBJ1-1; TRBD1 agrees at 7 bases. The CDR3 sequence is 14 residues long. J was trimmed by 6 bases and V by 0 bases; bases with no gene match: 7. Germline CDR1 and CDR2: GTSNPN and SVGIG (reference sequence). Here the CDR3 reads CAWSVRQGVSEAFF. The CDR3, as DNA: TGTGCCTGGAGTGTAAGACAGGGTGTGTCTGAAGCTTTCTTT.

The gene calls are TRBV25-1 and TRBJ2-3, with TRBD1 as a possible D gene (8 bases). Trimming removed 4 bases from V and 4 bases from J, with 21 bases in between. There are 17 residues in the CDR3. From germline, CDR1 is MGHDK and CDR2 SYGVNS. CDR3 coding DNA: TGTGCCAGCAGTGGCTCTCTCTGGACAGGGAGGGCAGATACGCAGTATTTT. This sequence encodes CASSGSLWTGRADTQYF.

This clone has just a few counts. The chain has TRBV2 and TRBJ2-1; TRBD2 aligns across 9 bases. Trimming cost V 6 bases and J 7 bases; bases outside gene matches: 4. CDR3 size: 13 residues. Germline CDR1 SNHLY, CDR2 FYNNEI. CDR3 loop: CASRPLAGNEQFF. The CDR3 nucleotides read TGTGCCAGCAGACCCCTAGCGGGAAATGAGCAGTTCTTC.

This clone was detected once. The rearrangement joins TRBV10-1 to TRBJ2-7; D not certain. The CDR3 consists of 14 residues. Germline CDR1 and CDR2: WNHNN and SYGVQD (reference sequence). V lost 2 bases to trimming and J lost 2 bases, with 10 bases between them. In nucleotides, the CDR3 is TGCGCCAGCAGTGAGAATTCAGGAACCTACGAGCAGTACTTC. It specifies CASSENSGTYEQYF.

The rearrangement uses TRBV11-2 and TRBJ2-1; D unclear. This CDR3 comprises 13 residues. In germline, CDR1 is SGHAT, CDR2 FQNNGV. V shed 7 bases and J shed 6 bases, with 13 bases lying between them. The DNA for the CDR3 is TGTGCCAGCAATCTGCCCACGGGCAATGAGCAGTTCTTC. It specifies CASNLPTGNEQFF. Based on the CDR3 plus reference TRBV11-2 and TRBJ2-1, the full variable domain is EAGVAQSPRYKIIEKRQSVAFWCNPISGHATLYWYQQILGQGPKLLIQFQNNGVVDDSQLPKDRFSAERLKGVDSTLKIQPAKLEDSAVYLCASNLPTGNEQFFGPGTRLTVL.

This clone was seen a few times. The V gene is TRBV30, the J gene TRBJ2-6, with 9 bases matching TRBD1. The CDR3 length is 17 residues. CDR1 is GTSNPN, CDR2 SVGIG, per germline (reference sequence). Trimming removed 1 base from V and 0 bases from J; junction bases left unmatched: 4. The DNA of the CDR3 is TGTGCCTGGAGTGCACGGGACAGGGCCTCTGGGGCCAACGTCCTGACTTTC. Its protein product is CAWSARDRASGANVLTF.

V and J are TRBV11-2 and TRBJ2-3; 13 bases are shared with TRBD2. Germline V CDR1 and CDR2: SGHAT, FQNNGV. The CDR3 length is 16 residues. V lost 5 bases to trimming and J lost 5 bases; unmatched junction nucleotides: 7. The CDR3 loop is CASSTRLAGGLDTQYF. CDR3 DNA sequence: TGTGCCAGCAGCACCCGACTAGCGGGGGGTTTAGATACGCAGTATTTT.

This chain uses TRBV6-1 with TRBJ2-2, with D possibly being TRBD2 (6 bases). The V end was cut by 5 bases, the J end by 0 bases, with 10 bases between. The CDR3 has 15 residues. Germline V gene lookup returns CDR1 MNHNS and CDR2 SASEGT. This CDR3 is CASSLWGANTGELFF. The DNA of the CDR3 is TGTGCCAGCAGTCTTTGGGGGGCGAACACCGGGGAGCTGTTTTTT.

The chain has TRBV7-3 and TRBJ2-1, with 11 bases lining up with TRBD2. The CDR3 consists of 15 residues. Germline V gives CDR1 SGHTA, CDR2 FQGTGA. V shed 5 bases, J shed 8 bases, and the junction held 8 bases outside the gene matches. The CDR3 nucleotides read TGTGCCAGCAGCGTCACTAGCGGGAGTTTCCATGAGCAGTTCTTC. Protein sequence: CASSVTSGSFHEQFF.

The V call is TRBV7-3, the J call TRBJ2-7; D is possibly TRBD2 (6 bases). This CDR3 contains 17 residues. Germline-derived CDR1 and CDR2 are SGHTA and FQGTGA. Trimming took off 0 bases at V and 0 bases at J, with 15 bases between the two ends. The CDR3 spells CASSLTGGGSSSYEQYF. CDR3 DNA sequence: TGTGCCAGCAGCTTAACGGGAGGAGGATCGAGCTCCTACGAGCAGTACTTC.

The rearrangement links TRBV4-1 to TRBJ1-5; TRBD1 might be the D (6 bases). The CDR3 runs 16 residues. Germline V gene data show CDR1 as MGHRA and CDR2 as YSYEKL. Trimming removed 0 bases from V and 5 bases from J, with 14 bases in between. The CDR3, as DNA: TGCGCCAGCAGCCAAGACGGGGGGCTAGTGGATCAGCCCCAGCATTTT. It translates to CASSQDGGLVDQPQHF.

CDR3 DNA sequence: TGTGCCAGCAGCAGACGGGGGAGGGTTCGGGAAGCTTTCTTT. As protein: CASSRRGRVREAFF. This chain uses TRBV13 with TRBJ1-1; tentative D call: TRBD1 (5 bases). Trimming took off 5 bases at V and 8 bases at J, with 18 bases between the two ends. Germline V lookup: CDR1 PRHDT, CDR2 FYEKMQ (reference sequence). This CDR3 region has 14 residues.

This chain joins TRBV18 and TRBJ1-1; D gene unclear. V gave up 3 bases and J gave up 1 base, with 3 bases separating them. CDR1 and CDR2 (germline): KGHSH, LQKENI. The CDR3 runs 12 residues. CDR3 loop: CASSPQNTEAFF. The CDR3 DNA reads TGTGCCAGCTCACCCCAGAACACTGAAGCTTTCTTT. The entire variable domain, with the rest obtained from reference TRBV18 and TRBJ1-1, is as follows: NAGVMQNPRHLVRRRGQEARLRCSPMKGHSHVYWYRQLPEEGLKFMVYLQKENIIDESGMPKERFSAEFPKEGPSILRIQQVVRGDSAAYFCASSPQNTEAFFGQGTRLTVV.

The chain links TRBV27 to TRBJ2-7, with D possibly TRBD2 on 7 matching bases. Germline assignment: CDR1 MNHEY and CDR2 SMNVEV (reference sequence). The CDR3 consists of 18 residues. V was clipped by 5 bases and J by 1 base, with 24 bases between them. This CDR3 reads CASSISGGTNYFSYEQYF. The CDR3 DNA sequence: TGTGCCAGCAGTATCTCGGGGGGCACGAACTATTTTTCCTACGAGCAGTACTTC.

The chain joins TRBV23-1 to TRBJ1-1; perhaps TRBD1 as D (5 bases). TRBV23-1 is an ORF for which the function is uncertain. V lost 3 bases, J lost 0 bases, and 20 bases lay in between. CDR3 length equals 18 residues. CDR3 sequence reads: CASSQPAEDNTVNTEAFF. CDR3 sequence (DNA): TGCGCCAGCAGTCAGCCGGCAGAGGACAACACGGTGAACACTGAAGCTTTCTTT.